These 5 T cell receptor beta chains were all obtained from the same sample, sequenced in a study of PD-L1 blockade in urothelial cancer. Here immunoSEQ multiplex PCR was the method, and the copy in TCRdb shows in-frame clones only, minus some. The data contain 50,000 or so clones, nearly 85% of them singletons. This sample comprised PBMCs, obtained around atezolizumab (anti-PD-L1) treatment. All receptors derive from a man aged 40-49 years with urothelial cancer.

This clone was seen a single time. The chain combines TRBV6-4 with TRBJ1-1, with TRBD1 identical over 7 bases. Losses at the gene ends were 6 bases for V and 1 base for J; bases not matched to a gene: 5. The V gene's germline CDR1 is MRHNA and CDR2 SNTAGT. The CDR3 has 14 residues. The CDR3 protein is CASSETGTNTEAFF. The CDR3 coding sequence is TGTGCCAGCAGCGAGACAGGGACGAACACTGAAGCTTTCTTT.

The V gene is TRBV5-6, the J gene TRBJ2-5; tentative D call: TRBD2 (6 bases). Germline CDR1 SGHDT, CDR2 YYEEEE. This CDR3 is 13 amino acids long. V was shortened by 0 bases and J by 4 bases, with 7 bases between the two germline ends. Written as DNA, the CDR3 is TGTGCCAGCAGCTTGGGGCGGGGAGAGACCCAGTACTTC. Residues: CASSLGRGETQYF.

The chain is built from TRBV19 and TRBJ1-1; D ambiguous. V lost 4 bases, J lost 1 base, and 13 bases lay in between. This CDR3 comprises 15 residues. CDR1 LNHDA and CDR2 SQIVND come from the germline V gene (reference sequence). CDR3 amino acids: CASSTGGIRNTEAFF. The CDR3 DNA is TGTGCCAGTAGTACGGGAGGTATAAGGAACACTGAAGCTTTCTTT.

Note on this clone: Within the sample, other DNA sequences also encode this same CDR3. The chain is built from TRBV18 and TRBJ2-3; no firm D call. The CDR3 is 13 residues long. V was shortened by 3 bases and J by 1 base, with 5 bases between the two germline ends. The germline gives CDR1 KGHSH, CDR2 LQKENI. CDR3 sequence (DNA): TGTGCCAGCTCACCGAGAGGCACAGATACGCAGTATTTT. Translating gives CASSPRGTDTQYF. Looking up the rest from reference TRBV18 and TRBJ2-3 gives the full variable domain: NAGVMQNPRHLVRRRGQEARLRCSPMKGHSHVYWYRQLPEEGLKFMVYLQKENIIDESGMPKERFSAEFPKEGPSILRIQQVVRGDSAAYFCASSPRGTDTQYFGPGTRLTVL.

This chain connects TRBV6-5 to TRBJ1-1; no clear D. This CDR3 comprises 16 residues. In germline, CDR1 is MNHEY, CDR2 SVGAGI. V dropped 2 bases and J dropped 4 bases, with 17 bases sitting between them. CDR3: CASSYRGVSGGTEAFF. The CDR3 nucleotides read TGTGCCAGCAGTTACCGCGGAGTCTCCGGTGGCACTGAAGCTTTCTTT.